A selection of T cell receptor beta chains follows, all from one sample in a study of T cell responses to AZD1222 COVID-19 vaccine. The method was immunoSEQ multiplex PCR; TCRdb's version includes in-frame clones alone and lacks a portion of them. In the table there are over 130,000 clones, 80% to 95% of which are singletons. The material sequenced was peripheral blood, taken 28 days after the second AZD1222 dose. The source is an adult who received the AZD1222 COVID-19 vaccine. CDR3s include the opening cysteine and the closing phenylalanine or tryptophan. Fields, in order: J gene, clone size, V gene, CDR3 protein. The size field is filled for only some rows; it gives once, few, many or a size class.

TRBJ1-6 . TRBV4-2 CASSVDRGSKSPLHF
TRBJ2-7 medium-sized TRBV19 CASSITGQHNYEQYF
TRBJ2-1 . TRBV5-1 CASSLGLAGGPRSDEQFF
TRBJ1-2 . TRBV10-3 CAIGSARTYGYTF
TRBJ1-2 . TRBV19 CASTRIGNYGYTF
TRBJ1-1 . TRBV7-2 CASSLQFRGLTEAFF
TRBJ1-3 . TRBV19 CASTTTWDSGNTIYF
TRBJ1-2 once TRBV28 CASSPGGGSNYGYTF
TRBJ2-7 . TRBV24-1 CATSDSGTSGTGWEQYF
TRBJ1-3 . TRBV6-1 CASSELPGNTIYF
TRBJ2-2 . TRBV4-1 CASSTASGISGELFF
TRBJ2-1 . TRBV7-3 CASSLSGRAMPFF
TRBJ1-6 . TRBV29-1 CSVGTNNSPLHF
TRBJ2-2 . TRBV5-1 CASRREGSGELFF
TRBJ2-5 . TRBV6-5 CASSWTGPQETQYF
TRBJ2-1 . TRBV19 CASSIDRGSSYNEQFF
TRBJ2-3 . TRBV7-2 CASSRTSGGADTQYF
TRBJ1-1 . TRBV10-3 CAIKRDRENTEAFF
TRBJ1-5 few TRBV28 CASSFVLGRLSNQPQHF
TRBJ1-1 . TRBV6-1 CASSESHLNTEAFF
TRBJ2-4 . TRBV6-6 CASSWLAGGVGYF
TRBJ1-5 . TRBV5-1 CASSLNPVGQPQHF
TRBJ1-3 . TRBV7-2 CASSLVGGSAGNTIYF
TRBJ2-7 . TRBV7-8 CASSLTSSYEQYF
TRBJ2-7 . TRBV28 CASSLAREQYF
TRBJ2-7 once TRBV27 CASSLTNTRNEQYF
TRBJ1-4 . TRBV18 CASSPIRGEKLFF
TRBJ1-1 . TRBV5-1 CASSLQGMNTEAFF
TRBJ1-1 . TRBV5-1 CASASGGAGTEAFF
TRBJ2-7 few TRBV27 CASSPTGRVYEQYF
TRBJ2-7 . TRBV6-5 CASSYSGGLDEQYF
TRBJ1-2 . TRBV27 CASSNRDGTGYTF
TRBJ2-7 once TRBV21-1 CASSHSRDQRGYEQYF
TRBJ1-5 . TRBV7-8 CASSLGRGVSEHQPQHF
TRBJ1-6 . TRBV2 CASSEAQGMRSPLHF
TRBJ1-5 . TRBV4-2 CASSHRGEGAMDQPQHF
TRBJ1-2 . TRBV5-1 CASSPNRDGYTF
TRBJ2-7 . TRBV5-1 CASSLMSISYEQYF
TRBJ2-5 . TRBV12-3/TRBV12-4 CASSNLQGETQYF
TRBJ2-2 once TRBV3-1/TRBV3-2 CASSQGDRNTGELFF
TRBJ1-3 . TRBV4-2 CASSQGAVGTGVGNTIYF
TRBJ1-1 . TRBV9 CASSVVAGDTEAFF
TRBJ1-5 . TRBV30 CAWSVRWQLNQPQHF
TRBJ1-4 . TRBV2 CASSDGRAGEKLFF
TRBJ1-2 . TRBV19 CASSTSRGSNYGYTF
TRBJ2-1 . TRBV19 CASSTQGAAENEQFF
TRBJ1-1 . TRBV7-9 CASSTGGTEAFF
TRBJ1-1 . TRBV28 CASSFGFSRGTEAFF
TRBJ1-1 . TRBV9 CASSPTRTVNTEAFF
TRBJ2-2 . TRBV7-6 CASSLAVTGELFF
TRBJ2-1 . TRBV7-9 CASSLEAGKQFF
TRBJ1-6 . TRBV28 CASSFQGQSTPLHF
TRBJ2-3 . TRBV10-3 CAISEPLAGESTDTQYF
TRBJ1-5 . TRBV6-1 CASSERDSSNQPQHF
TRBJ1-6 . TRBV10-3 CAISVGTGNNSPLHF
TRBJ2-2 few TRBV19 CASSFGLRNTGELFF
TRBJ2-3 . TRBV7-2 CASTPIHTGTDTQYF
TRBJ2-1 once TRBV12-3/TRBV12-4 CASRPGQLNEQFF
TRBJ2-2 . TRBV7-9 CASSLIRGSGTGELFF